This T cell receptor (beta chain) was documented in a study of cytomegalovirus exposure and HLA in healthy donors. Study-level points and caveats: The tendency of first-cohort TCR clusters to co-occur in the 110 or so validation repertoires emerged from a later analysis. The study found most TCR sequences rare, yet found some public TCRs in many donors.

About this clone itself: Antigen unknown.

Data came from immunoSEQ multiplex PCR; TCRdb stores just in-frame clones and leaves some out. The table records roughly 150,000 clones, about nine tenths of them present only once. V was trimmed by 8 bases and J by 1 base, leaving 8 bases between them. The length of the CDR3 is 13 residues. The germline gives CDR1 SGHAT, CDR2 FQNNGV. The rearrangement links TRBV11-2 to TRBJ2-2, with D possibly being TRBD1 (6 bases). The sequencing sample was made of PBMCs. The receptor was isolated from a woman aged 18-29 years in good health and CMV-seropositive. In DNA, the CDR3 is TGTGCCAGCTTCAGGGGGAACACCGGGGAGCTGTTTTTT. It yields the protein CASFRGNTGELFF.